One and the same sample provided the 26 T cell receptor beta chains below, sequenced in a study of shared clonotypes between healthy human individuals. This table comes from immunoSEQ multiplex PCR, and its TCRdb copy is limited to in-frame clones, with some not included. The table shows 700,000 or so clones, with 72% occurring only once. Material: memory CD4+ T cells sorted from blood. Described subset: CD45RA-negative fraction. The receptors stem from a woman in her twenties or thirties in good health.

The chain employs TRBV28 and TRBJ1-5, with D possibly matching TRBD1 (6 bases). With 5 bases removed from V and 6 bases from J, the gap between germline ends came to 11 bases. Germline CDR1 reads MDHEN; CDR2 reads SYDVKM. This CDR3 contains 13 residues. The chain's CDR3 is CASSTGAVQPQHF. The CDR3 bases are TGTGCCAGCAGTACGGGGGCGGTTCAGCCCCAGCATTTT. The full variable domain, in which reference TRBV28 and TRBJ1-5 provide the parts outside the CDR3, is DVKVTQSSRYLVKRTGEKVFLECVQDMDHENMFWYRQDPGLGLRLIYFSYDVKMKEKGDIPEGYSVSREKKERFSLILESASTNQTSMYLCASSTGAVQPQHFGDGTRLSIL.

The J gene is TRBJ2-7, the V gene TRBV30, with 9 nucleotides matching TRBD2. Germline trimming cut 4 bases from V and 10 bases from J; bases unmatched to any gene: 8. CDR1 is GTSNPN and CDR2 is SVGIG in the germline V gene (reference sequence). This CDR3 region has 12 residues. The chain's CDR3 is CAWKGSGSHQYF. The CDR3, as DNA: TGTGCCTGGAAAGGTAGCGGGAGCCATCAGTACTTC.

The chain has TRBV29-1 and TRBJ2-2; possible D gene TRBD2, 6 bases. With 4 bases removed from V and 6 bases from J, the gap between germline ends came to 15 bases. The CDR3 is made up of 14 amino acids. CDR1 SQVTM and CDR2 ANQGSEA come from the germline V gene. DNA of the CDR3: TGCAGCGTTGGGGGGGTGGCGTTGTCCGGGGAGCTGTTTTTT. This encodes CSVGGVALSGELFF.

The chain employs TRBV28 and TRBJ1-2; D gene unclear. CDR3 length: 15 residues. The V and J ends lost 5 bases and 0 bases respectively, with 13 bases between them. Germline CDR1 is MDHEN and CDR2 is SYDVKM. In DNA, the CDR3 is TGTGCCAGCAGTCCACCGCAGCTAGCTAACTATGGCTACACCTTC. This sequence encodes CASSPPQLANYGYTF.

This clone occurred a few times. The chain carries TRBV5-1 and TRBJ2-7; 8 positions agree with TRBD1. Unmatched junction bases numbered 9, after V lost 0 bases and J lost 7 bases. The CDR3 totals 15 residues. Germline assignment: CDR1 SGHRS and CDR2 YFSETQ. The CDR3 nucleotides read TGCGCCAGCAGCTTGGCTGGACAGGGTACGGGGGAGCAGTACTTC. Protein sequence: CASSLAGQGTGEQYF.

The gene calls are TRBV2 and TRBJ1-2; the D gene is possibly TRBD1 (5 bases). The germline gives CDR1 SNHLY, CDR2 FYNNEI. Between the trimmed V and J ends, which lost 2 bases and 4 bases, there was a span of 11 bases. The CDR3 is 14 residues long. The CDR3: CASSEQGPIYGYTF. Here the CDR3 DNA reads TGTGCCAGCAGTGAACAGGGACCAATCTATGGCTACACCTTC.

The rearrangement uses TRBV6-5 and TRBJ1-1, with 7 nucleotides matching TRBD1. V shed 4 bases and J 0 bases; nucleotides not matched to a gene: 5. In germline, CDR1 is MNHEY, CDR2 SVGAGI. The CDR3 spans 15 residues. CDR3 loop: CASSSRGQMNTEAFF. Here the CDR3 DNA reads TGTGCCAGCAGTTCCCGGGGACAGATGAACACTGAAGCTTTCTTT.

The chain links TRBV27 to TRBJ1-2; weak D call: TRBD1 (5 bases). Per the germline V gene, CDR1 is MNHEY and CDR2 is SMNVEV (reference sequence). Trimming cost V 5 bases and J 3 bases, with 19 bases left between them. This CDR3 region has 16 residues. The CDR3 DNA is TGTGCCAGCAGTCCGCACAACACGAGGGGTCACTATGGCTACACCTTC. It yields the protein CASSPHNTRGHYGYTF.

V gene TRBV19 combines with J gene TRBJ1-5; 7 nucleotides align to TRBD1. The CDR3 consists of 15 residues. Per germline, CDR1 LNHDA and CDR2 SQIVND (reference sequence). With V trimmed by 6 bases and J by 4 bases, 9 bases remained unmatched. The CDR3 nucleotides read TGTGCCAGTAGGTCTGACAGGGCCCCTAATCAGCCCCAGCATTTT. Translated, it gives CASRSDRAPNQPQHF.

This chain links TRBV5-3 with TRBJ2-7, with a possible D match to TRBD1 (6 bases). TRBV5-3 carries the ORF label, with uncertain function. With 5 bases removed from V and 0 bases from J, the gap between germline ends came to 15 bases. This CDR3 spans 15 amino acids. The CDR3 region has the DNA TGTGCCAGAAGTTACTCTCAGGGGAGCTCCTACGAGCAGTACTTC. Its translation is CARSYSQGSSYEQYF.

The V gene is TRBV9, the J gene TRBJ2-1, with TRBD2 matching 8 bases. Germline V gives CDR1 SGDLS, CDR2 YYNGEE. V was pared by 3 bases and J by 7 bases, with 9 bases of the junction left unmatched. The CDR3 has 15 residues. CDR3 DNA sequence: TGTGCCAGCAGCGAGAGGGGCGGGAGGCAAAATGAGCAGTTCTTC. Translation: CASSERGGRQNEQFF.

The CDR3 nucleotides read TGTGCCATCAGTGAGCCCGGTGCGGTCAATGAGCAGTTCTTC. This translates into CAISEPGAVNEQFF. V and J are TRBV10-3 and TRBJ2-1; D gene unclear. The V end was cut by 2 bases, the J end by 6 bases, with 11 bases between. Per the germline V gene, CDR1 is ENHRY and CDR2 is SYGVKD. CDR3 size: 14 residues.

This sequence joins TRBV7-9 and TRBJ2-3; D is perhaps TRBD1 (6 bases). Trimming pared 5 bases from V and 0 bases from J, leaving 18 bases between. This CDR3 is built from 17 residues. The germline CDR1 and CDR2 sequences are SEHNR and FQNEAQ (reference sequence). Here the CDR3 reads CASSMGQASLSTDTQYF. The CDR3 DNA follows: TGTGCCAGCAGCATGGGACAAGCTAGCCTCAGCACAGATACGCAGTATTTT.

The genes are TRBV7-9 and TRBJ2-5, with D maybe TRBD2 (5 bases). This CDR3 comprises 13 residues. CDR1 is SEHNR and CDR2 is FQNEAQ in the germline V gene (reference sequence). V shed 5 bases and J shed 2 bases, with 9 bases lying between them. DNA of the CDR3: TGTGCCAGCAGCACAGCGGATCAAGAGACCCAGTACTTC. Encoded protein: CASSTADQETQYF.

This clone was observed a handful of times. The chain recombines TRBV28 with TRBJ1-2; D perhaps matches TRBD1 (5 bases). The germline V gene encodes CDR1 MDHEN and CDR2 SYDVKM. There are 12 residues in the CDR3. The V gene lost 1 base and the J gene lost 8 bases, with 8 bases spanning the gap. Written as DNA, the CDR3 is TGTGCCAGCAGTTTATCAGGGACCGGCTACACCTTC. Translated: CASSLSGTGYTF.

V and J are TRBV28 and TRBJ1-5; weak D call: TRBD1 (5 bases). V lost 2 bases and J 4 bases, leaving 12 bases between the germline ends. This CDR3 comprises 15 residues. Germline values: CDR1 MDHEN, CDR2 SYDVKM. The chain's CDR3 is CASSLGQIGNQPQHF. CDR3 DNA sequence: TGTGCCAGCAGTTTAGGACAAATAGGGAATCAGCCCCAGCATTTT.

This clone was seen a handful of times. This sample includes further DNA sequences coding for the same CDR3. V is TRBV27 and J is TRBJ2-7; either TRBD1 or TRBD2 may fit D (5 bases each). Germline loops: CDR1 MNHEY, CDR2 SMNVEV (reference sequence). This CDR3 is built from 15 residues. Between the trimmed V and J ends, which lost 2 bases and 1 base, there was a span of 12 bases. In nucleotides, the CDR3 is TGTGCCAGCAGTTTACTTGGGACGGCTTCCTACGAGCAGTACTTC. Protein: CASSLLGTASYEQYF.

This rearrangement joins TRBV2 to TRBJ2-1, with 11 positions matching TRBD2. CDR3 length equals 17 residues. Germline V lookup: CDR1 SNHLY, CDR2 FYNNEI. V lost 4 bases to trimming and J lost 6 bases; unmatched junction nucleotides: 11. The CDR3 spells CASSVGSGRAVANEQFF. The CDR3 DNA reads TGTGCCAGCAGTGTTGGTAGCGGGAGGGCCGTGGCCAATGAGCAGTTCTTC.

The CDR3 sequence: CASSPQGPYEQYF. The CDR3 nucleotides are TGTGCCAGCTCACCACAGGGTCCCTACGAGCAGTACTTC. The rearrangement links TRBV18 to TRBJ2-7; the D is unclear. CDR1 is KGHSH, CDR2 LQKENI, per germline. V lost 1 base and J 2 bases, leaving 6 bases between the germline ends. This CDR3 is built from 13 residues.

The V and J genes are TRBV19 and TRBJ2-5; 9 bases line up with TRBD2. Germline-derived CDR1 and CDR2 are LNHDA and SQIVND (reference sequence). Trimming removed 6 bases from V and 3 bases from J; junction bases left unmatched: 2. There are 13 residues in the CDR3. Written as DNA, the CDR3 is TGTGCCAGTAGGACTAGCGGTGAAGAGACCCAGTACTTC. Its translation: CASRTSGEETQYF.

This clone turned up a few times. The CDR3 DNA follows: TGTGCCTGGAGCTATTTGGGAGGGGGAGCCGGTGGCTACACCTTC. It yields the protein CAWSYLGGGAGGYTF. The V and J genes are TRBV30 and TRBJ1-2; tentatively, D is TRBD1 (6 bases). This CDR3 has 15 amino acids. Germline V CDR1 and CDR2: GTSNPN, SVGIG (reference sequence). V was cut by 3 bases and J by 7 bases, with 21 bases left in between.

The chain uses TRBV28 and TRBJ1-2; D unclear. CDR3 length: 13 residues. Germline V CDR1 and CDR2: MDHEN, SYDVKM. The V and J ends lost 3 bases and 4 bases respectively, with 9 bases between them. The CDR3 DNA follows: TGTGCCAGCAGTTTGTACCAGATCTATGGCTACACCTTC. It yields the protein CASSLYQIYGYTF.

This clone was recorded many times. The chain has TRBV28 and TRBJ2-7, with 8 bases matching TRBD1. Per germline, CDR1 MDHEN and CDR2 SYDVKM. V was clipped by 5 bases and J by 6 bases; unmatched bases: 9. The CDR3 is 14 amino acids. CDR3 sequence (DNA): TGTGCCAGCAGTCCGACAGGGGCCTTGTCCGAGCAGTACTTC. Protein: CASSPTGALSEQYF.

The chain employs TRBV5-4 and TRBJ1-5; D unresolved. Germline V gene data show CDR1 as SGHNT and CDR2 as YYREEE (reference sequence). Trimming cost V 1 base and J 0 bases, with 8 bases left between them. This CDR3 comprises 15 residues. CDR3 sequence (DNA): TGTGCCAGCAGCTTGAACGGGAATAGCAATCAGCCCCAGCATTTT. It specifies CASSLNGNSNQPQHF.

The J gene is TRBJ1-2, the V gene TRBV30, with 8 positions matching TRBD1. The CDR3 is 16 amino acids. CDR1 and CDR2 from the germline V gene are GTSNPN and SVGIG (reference sequence). V lost 2 bases, J lost 2 bases, and 10 bases stayed unmatched. The CDR3 DNA reads as TGTGCCTGGAGTACTACCGGGACAGGCGGGAACTATGGCTACACCTTC. It yields the protein CAWSTTGTGGNYGYTF.

The CDR3 sequence: CASSQIGGPSGNTIYF. Written as DNA, the CDR3 is TGCGCCAGCAGCCAAATCGGGGGACCCTCTGGAAACACCATATATTTT. V is TRBV4-1 and J is TRBJ1-3, with TRBD1 as a possible D gene (5 bases). Germline loops: CDR1 MGHRA, CDR2 YSYEKL. The CDR3 length is 16 residues. The germline V and J ends were trimmed by 2 bases and 0 bases, with 11 bases remaining between them.